This T cell receptor beta chain was captured in a study of shared clonotypes between healthy human individuals. Study results and caveats: Approximately 5.3% was the fraction of naive CD4 clonotypes found shared across a handful of donors. Across subsets, estimated richness was generally greater for naive than for memory populations. Generation of non-shared clonotypes was less probable than generation of clonotypes shared by all four donors.

CDR1 and CDR2 (germline): SNHLY, FYNNEI. V was shortened by 8 bases and J by 1 base, with 14 bases between the two germline ends. This CDR3 comprises 14 residues. As concerns this clone: Antigen specificity is unknown. In the same sample, other DNA sequences code for this CDR3.

Negatively enriched CD4+ T cells were divided by CD45RA into naive and memory. Produced via immunoSEQ multiplex PCR; TCRdb's table is partial and in-frame only. The sample carries about 2.4 million clones, roughly 93% recorded once. This receptor was taken from a young man in good health. Some clones in this sample may be carry-over from other donors' samples. The genes are TRBV2 and TRBJ2-5; D uncertain. Sequencing used naive CD4+ T cells from PBMCs. Subset here: CD45RA+ positively selected. For the CDR3, the DNA is TGTGCCAGCTCCCGCGGACGCGCCCAAGAGACCCAGTACTTC. Translating gives CASSRGRAQETQYF.